This passage covers 24 T cell receptor beta chains from one sample sequenced in a study of T cell repertoires in cytomegalovirus infection. TCRdb ran MiXCR on the reads and lists one entry per CDR3 protein. The sample contains around 140,000 distinct CDR3 sequences, approximately 5.9% of which appear only once. Sequenced input: PBMCs. The receptors were gathered from a human donor in good health (CMV status not recorded). Some clones in this sample may be carry-over from other donors' samples.

This clonotype was picked up many times. The chain recombines TRBV15 with TRBJ1-1; D unclear. The CDR3 spans 13 residues. Looked up from germline, CDR1 is LNHNV and CDR2 is YYDKDF (reference sequence). The germline V and J ends were trimmed by 7 bases and 0 bases, with 9 bases remaining between them. The CDR3 here is CATTSNLNTEAFF. The CDR3 region has the DNA TGTGCCACCACCAGCAACCTGAACACTGAAGCTTTCTTT.

This clonotype has only a few counts. The rearrangement joins TRBV11-3 to TRBJ2-2; D may correspond to TRBD1 or TRBD2 (5 bases each). Germline V gives CDR1 SGHNT, CDR2 YENEEA. CDR3 size: 18 residues. With 2 bases removed from V and 8 bases from J, the gap between germline ends came to 24 bases. CDR3 sequence reads: CASSLTGFREEGTGELFF. The CDR3 nucleotides are TGTGCCAGCAGCTTAACAGGTTTTCGGGAAGAGGGAACTGGGGAGCTGTTTTTT. Full variable domain (missing parts from reference TRBV11-3 and TRBJ2-2): EAGVVQSPRYKIIEKKQPVAFWCNPISGHNTLYWYLQNLGQGPELLIRYENEEAVDDSQLPKDRFSAERLKGVDSTLKIQPAELGDSAVYLCASSLTGFREEGTGELFFGEGSRLTVL.

The chain recombines TRBV10-3 with TRBJ2-1; no clear D gene. This CDR3 contains 17 residues. From germline, CDR1 is ENHRY and CDR2 SYGVKD. V lost 3 bases to trimming and J lost 1 base, with 16 bases between them. The CDR3 coding sequence is TGTGCCATCAGTGACGAGAGCTGGGAAGGTTCCTACAATGAGCAGTTCTTC. Residues: CAISDESWEGSYNEQFF.

The J gene is TRBJ1-2, the V gene TRBV28; 7 positions agree with TRBD1. CDR1 and CDR2 from the germline V gene are MDHEN and SYDVKM. V gave up 7 bases and J gave up 3 bases; unmatched junction bases: 20. This CDR3 is built from 18 residues. The CDR3 loop reads CASTVVGVGDSSYYGYTF. The DNA for the CDR3 is TGTGCCAGCACAGTAGTCGGCGTAGGGGACAGCTCCTACTATGGCTACACCTTC.

This clonotype was observed at least ten times. CDR3 sequence reads: CASRDGTDTQYF. The CDR3 DNA is TGTGCCAGCAGGGACGGCACAGATACGCAGTATTTT. The chain couples TRBV6-2 or TRBV6-3 to TRBJ2-3; D uncertain. With 6 bases removed from V and 1 base from J, the gap between germline ends came to 5 bases. The CDR3 extends over 12 amino acids. Germline CDR1 and CDR2: MNHEY and SVGEGT.

V usage is TRBV11-2 and J usage is TRBJ1-1; D call uncertain. Per germline, CDR1 SGHAT and CDR2 FQNNGV. V lost 1 base to trimming and J lost 1 base, with 10 bases between them. This CDR3 has 15 amino acids. The CDR3 loop reads CASSLVGNENTEAFF. The CDR3 DNA reads TGTGCCAGCAGCTTAGTAGGGAACGAGAACACTGAAGCTTTCTTT.

This clonotype was observed at least ten times. The V call is TRBV7-3, the J call TRBJ2-1; 12 bases align to TRBD2. The germline V gene has CDR1 SGHTA and CDR2 FQGTGA. Trimming took 5 bases from V and 9 from J; bases not matched to a gene: 11. The CDR3 covers 16 residues. The CDR3 coding sequence is TGTGCCAGCAGCGCCCTCCCTAGCGGGGGGGCGGGTGAGCAGTTCTTC. Encoded protein: CASSALPSGGAGEQFF. Looking up the rest from reference TRBV7-3 and TRBJ2-1 gives the full variable domain: GAGVSQTPSNKVTEKGKYVELRCDPISGHTALYWYRQSLGQGPEFLIYFQGTGAADDSGLPNDRFFAVRPEGSVSTLKIQRTERGDSAVYLCASSALPSGGAGEQFFGPGTRLTVL.

The chain recombines TRBV20-1 with TRBJ2-1; perhaps D is TRBD1 or TRBD2 (5 bases each). Looked up from germline, CDR1 is DFQATT and CDR2 is SNEGSKA (reference sequence). V dropped 3 bases and J dropped 9 bases, with 9 bases sitting between them. The CDR3 contains 11 residues. CDR3 DNA: TGCAGTGCTAGGACAGCGGTTGAGCAGTTCTTC. It is translated as CSARTAVEQFF.

Many counts were recorded for this clonotype. This chain joins TRBV28 and TRBJ2-5, with a weak D call TRBD2 (5 bases). Germline V gene data show CDR1 as MDHEN and CDR2 as SYDVKM. V was clipped by 6 bases and J by 5 bases, with 16 bases between them. This CDR3 has 14 amino acids. CDR3 sequence (DNA): TGTGCCAGCAGCGAACCTCGGGGTACGGAGACCCAGTACTTC. Residues: CASSEPRGTETQYF.

This chain uses TRBV3-1 with TRBJ2-5; 7 bases fit TRBD1. After removal of 0 bases from V and 5 bases from J, the junction contained 9 bases not matched to a gene. In germline, CDR1 is LGHDT, CDR2 YNNKEL (reference sequence). The CDR3 has 16 amino acids. The CDR3 nucleotides read TGTGCCAGCAGCCAAGAACTACGGGACAGCTGGGAGACCCAGTACTTC. As protein: CASSQELRDSWETQYF.

This clonotype has more than one count but fewer than ten. This sequence joins TRBV20-1 and TRBJ2-5; 8 bases map to TRBD2. Per germline, CDR1 DFQATT and CDR2 SNEGSKA (reference sequence). The J segment lost 5 bases and the V segment lost 1 base, leaving 3 bases of the junction unmatched. The CDR3 runs to 13 residues. The CDR3 reads CSARGTSLETQYF. As DNA, the CDR3 is TGCAGTGCTAGAGGGACTAGCTTGGAGACCCAGTACTTC.

The V call is TRBV5-1, the J call TRBJ1-4; TRBD1 might be the D (5 bases). Germline CDR1 is SGHRS and CDR2 is YFSETQ. The CDR3 has 13 residues. Between the trimmed V and J ends, which lost 6 bases and 5 bases, there was a span of 11 bases. CDR3 DNA: TGCGCCAGCAAGGCAGGGATAAATGAAAAACTGTTTTTT. It codes for CASKAGINEKLFF.

This clonotype was recorded at least ten times. This rearrangement joins TRBV2 to TRBJ2-2, with a weak D call TRBD2 (5 bases). Looked up from germline, CDR1 is SNHLY and CDR2 is FYNNEI. This CDR3 spans 14 amino acids. V was cut by 2 bases and J by 6 bases, with 10 bases left in between. This chain's CDR3 is CASSEIRGPGELFF. The DNA for the CDR3 is TGTGCCAGCAGTGAAATCCGGGGTCCCGGGGAGCTGTTTTTT.

This clonotype was recorded at least ten times. The rearrangement links TRBV2 to TRBJ2-1; a weak D match, TRBD2 (6 bases). There are 14 residues in the CDR3. V lost 4 bases, J lost 8 bases, and 15 bases lay in between. Germline V lookup: CDR1 SNHLY, CDR2 FYNNEI. In DNA form, the CDR3 reads TGTGCCAGCAGTGGGGGGGATCCAAGCGATGAGCAGTTCTTC. Its translation: CASSGGDPSDEQFF.

There are many counts of this clonotype. The chain recombines TRBV7-2 with TRBJ2-7; D possibly corresponds to TRBD1 (6 bases). Germline V gene data show CDR1 as SGHTA and CDR2 as FQGNSA. Trimming stripped 7 bases from V and 2 bases from J, with 15 bases between. The length of the CDR3 is 14 residues. The CDR3 DNA sequence: TGTGCCAGCAAGATGGGGGCTGGAGCCTACGAGCAGTACTTC. This gives the protein CASKMGAGAYEQYF.

This clonotype was observed many times. V and J are TRBV7-9 and TRBJ2-3; 12 nucleotides align to TRBD1. This CDR3 spans 15 amino acids. With V trimmed by 3 bases and J by 6 bases, 4 bases remained unmatched. CDR1 and CDR2 from the germline V gene are SEHNR and FQNEAQ (reference sequence). The CDR3, as DNA: TGTGCCAGCAGCTTGTCGGGACAGGGGGCTGATACGCAGTATTTT. As protein: CASSLSGQGADTQYF.

This clonotype came up many times. The V call is TRBV7-4, the J call TRBJ1-5, with 8 bases lining up with TRBD1. The CDR3 covers 15 residues. CDR1 SGHVT and CDR2 SQSDAQ come from the germline V gene. Trimming at V came to 2 bases and at J to 1 base, leaving 1 base not matched to a gene. In DNA form, the CDR3 reads TGTGCCAGCAGCTTACGACAGGGGAGCAATCAGCCCCAGCATTTT. This encodes CASSLRQGSNQPQHF.

A few counts support this clonotype. V is TRBV12-3 or TRBV12-4 and J is TRBJ1-3; no definite D call. The length of the CDR3 is 11 residues. Trimming left V 8 bases short and J 1 base short, with 3 bases between. CDR3 sequence: CASGSGNTIYF. The CDR3 DNA follows: TGTGCCAGCGGATCTGGAAACACCATATATTTT.

This clonotype is medium-sized in the sample. The J gene is TRBJ2-1, the V gene TRBV4-1; TRBD2 is a possible D gene (6 bases). The CDR3 contains 17 residues. Trimming took 6 bases from V and 6 from J, leaving 24 bases between them. Germline CDR1 MGHRA, CDR2 YSYEKL. The CDR3 bases are TGCGCCAGCAGTAGGAAAGAGGGAGACGGGGGTGGCAATGAGCAGTTCTTC. This sequence encodes CASSRKEGDGGGNEQFF.

At least ten counts were recorded for this clonotype. V usage is TRBV7-2 and J usage is TRBJ2-5, with D tentatively TRBD2 (7 bases). Trimming took off 6 bases at V and 4 bases at J, with 15 bases between the two ends. The CDR3 sequence is 14 residues long. Germline loops: CDR1 SGHTA, CDR2 FQGNSA. The CDR3 loop is CASSYREGLETQYF. CDR3 coding DNA: TGTGCCAGCAGTTACAGGGAGGGATTAGAGACCCAGTACTTC.

This clonotype occurred many times. The V call is TRBV10-3, the J call TRBJ2-7; 12 bases match TRBD1. CDR3 length equals 19 residues. Germline assignment: CDR1 ENHRY and CDR2 SYGVKD. J lost 1 base, V lost 2 bases, and 12 bases had no gene match. CDR3 residues: CAISETGTGGLGRSYEQYF. DNA of the CDR3: TGTGCCATCAGTGAGACCGGGACAGGGGGCCTCGGCAGATCCTACGAGCAGTACTTC.

This clonotype was counted many times. This chain joins TRBV15 and TRBJ2-1; 9 bases line up with TRBD1. Germline loops: CDR1 LNHNV, CDR2 YYDKDF (reference sequence). The CDR3 is 16 residues long. V was pared by 4 bases and J by 8 bases, with 12 bases of the junction left unmatched. CDR3 loop: CATSTPRGQGLHEQFF. The CDR3 region has the DNA TGTGCCACCAGCACCCCGCGGGGACAGGGTCTGCATGAGCAGTTCTTC. Full variable domain (outside the CDR3, taken from reference TRBV15 and TRBJ2-1): DAMVIQNPRYQVTQFGKPVTLSCSQTLNHNVMYWYQQKSSQAPKLLFHYYDKDFNNEADTPDNFQSRRPNTSFCFLDIRSPGLGDTAMYLCATSTPRGQGLHEQFFGPGTRLTVL.

About this clonotype itself: This CDR3 is missing its conserved last phenylalanine or tryptophan, likely due to a read error. The rearrangement joins TRBV7-8 to TRBJ2-1; D not certain. The CDR3 sequence is 15 residues long. CDR1 and CDR2 (germline): SGHVS, FQNEAQ. CDR3 amino acids: CASSPDMSSYNEQFL. The CDR3 bases are TGTGCCAGCAGCCCTGACATGAGCTCCTACAATGAACAGTTCCTC.

As for this clonotype: A much larger clone sits a single nucleotide away, making a read error possible. The chain carries TRBV6-4 and TRBJ2-3; 13 positions agree with TRBD2. This CDR3 region has 18 residues. The V segment lost 3 bases and the J segment 5 bases; nucleotides outside the gene matches: 11. CDR1 is MRHNA and CDR2 is SNTAGT in the germline V gene. CDR3 loop: CASSETSGGASGKDTQYF. The DNA for the CDR3 is TGTGCCAGCAGTGAAACTAGCGGGGGGGCATCGGGCAAAGATACGCAGTATTTT.